These 8 T cell receptor beta chains were sequenced from one sample in a study of T-cell memory formation after mild COVID-19. TCRdb re-derived calls from the 5' RACE reads in MiXCR, one entry per CDR3 protein. Seen here are 200,000 to 250,000 distinct CDR3 sequences, roughly 15% observed once, and the top ten hold 3.5%. Sequencing was done on a sample of PBMCs or a T cell subset sorted from them (not recorded which). All receptors derive from a man aged 18 to 30 who had mild COVID-19 (a few samples of this study predate the infection). Cell type and time point are not known.

This clonotype was recorded a few times. V usage is TRBV7-2 and J usage is TRBJ2-4, with D perhaps matching TRBD1 or TRBD2 (6 bases each). The germline V gene encodes CDR1 SGHTA and CDR2 FQGNSA. The CDR3 totals 15 residues. V gave up 4 bases and J gave up 6 bases, with 16 bases separating them. Here the CDR3 DNA reads TGTGCCAGCAGCTCGGATGGGGGGCCGGGAAACATTCAGTACTTC. Translated, it gives CASSSDGGPGNIQYF.

This clonotype was detected only a few times. This chain joins TRBV10-3 and TRBJ2-5; weak D call: TRBD1 (6 bases). V was pared by 2 bases and J by 6 bases, with 13 bases between. CDR1 ENHRY and CDR2 SYGVKD come from the germline V gene. The CDR3 covers 14 residues. CDR3 sequence (DNA): TGTGCCATCAGTGAGGGGCAGGGGCATAAGACCCAGTACTTC. It yields the protein CAISEGQGHKTQYF.

This clonotype has only one observation. The chain has TRBV29-1 and TRBJ1-1; D uncertain. Germline CDR1 SQVTM, CDR2 ANQGSEA. Between the trimmed V and J ends, which lost 4 bases and 0 bases, there was a span of 12 bases. This CDR3 spans 14 amino acids. Here the CDR3 DNA reads TGCAGCGTTGGCAGACTAGATATGAACACTGAAGCTTTCTTT. Translated, it gives CSVGRLDMNTEAFF.

The DNA of the CDR3 is TGTGCCAGCAATAACGGACAATACGAGCAGTACTTC. The encoded protein is CASNNGQYEQYF. This chain connects TRBV6-5 to TRBJ2-7; perhaps TRBD1 as D (5 bases). Between the trimmed V and J ends, which lost 7 bases and 4 bases, there was a span of 11 bases. The CDR3 has 12 residues. Germline CDR1 is MNHEY and CDR2 is SVGAGI.

This chain links TRBV5-1 with TRBJ2-1, with 9 bases lining up with TRBD2. Germline CDR1 and CDR2: SGHRS and YFSETQ. Germline trimming cut 0 bases from V and 4 bases from J; bases unmatched to any gene: 2. This CDR3 region has 15 residues. In DNA, the CDR3 is TGCGCCAGCAGCTTGGGGCGGGGGGGATACAATGAGCAGTTCTTC. It translates to CASSLGRGGYNEQFF.

The chain recombines TRBV6-5 with TRBJ1-2; D unclear. This CDR3 is 15 amino acids long. The V end was cut by 5 bases, the J end by 8 bases, with 21 bases between. The V gene's germline CDR1 is MNHEY and CDR2 SVGAGI. The CDR3 DNA reads as TGTGCCAGCAGTCGGACGGACGTCCCCCATTGGGGCTACACCTTC. Its translation: CASSRTDVPHWGYTF.

This clonotype was counted only a few times. This chain connects TRBV11-2 to TRBJ2-2; D gene unclear. The germline V gene encodes CDR1 SGHAT and CDR2 FQNNGV. The CDR3 runs to 14 residues. Trimming cost V 5 bases and J 7 bases, with 14 bases left between them. CDR3 residues: CASSPVRGGGELFF. The CDR3 bases are TGTGCCAGCAGCCCCGTCAGAGGTGGCGGGGAGCTGTTTTTT.

The chain has TRBV28 and TRBJ1-2; D perhaps matches TRBD1 (6 bases). Germline V gives CDR1 MDHEN, CDR2 SYDVKM. Trimming removed 8 bases at V and 5 bases at J, with 12 bases between. The CDR3 loop spans 12 amino acids. The CDR3 region is CASGARGYGYTF. For the CDR3, the DNA is TGTGCCAGCGGGGCAAGGGGGTATGGCTACACCTTC.